This T cell receptor (beta chain) came from a study of blood T cell repertoires in COVID-19. Study summary: The United States, Italy and Spain were the sources of the acute and convalescent COVID-19 samples. In each case, the material was cDNA or gDNA derived from T cells, B-cell-depleted T cells, or PBMCs.

Data came from immunoSEQ multiplex PCR; TCRdb stores just in-frame clones and leaves some out. Counted here are over 75,000 clones, about 80% occurring once; the ten biggest clones make up 16%. Trimming removed 5 bases from V and 6 bases from J; junction bases left unmatched: 6. The germline gives CDR1 SGHTA, CDR2 FQGNSA. The CDR3 contains 15 residues. The chain recombines TRBV7-2 with TRBJ2-3; 12 bases line up with TRBD2. The source of this sequence is a human donor in a cohort sampled during active COVID-19. Sequencing was done on a sample of peripheral blood. The DNA of the CDR3 is TGTGCCAGCAGCACCGGACTAGCGGGGATGGATACGCAGTATTTT. Translated, it gives CASSTGLAGMDTQYF.